This T cell receptor beta chain came from a study of T cell responses to AZD1222 COVID-19 vaccine. Study-wide context: Second doses at about 4 or about 12 weeks were pooled.

Repertoires were generated with immunoSEQ multiplex PCR, while TCRdb's copy carries only in-frame clones and drops some. The sample has some 170,000 clones; 70% to 90% are singletons. Germline V gives CDR1 MNHEY, CDR2 SVGAGI. The CDR3 has 14 amino acids. V lost 5 bases, J lost 6 bases, and 17 bases lay in between. General study points: Mostly white British, mostly female donors; authors suggested clonal diversity may be underestimated. Spike-specific TCR repertoires showed rising breadth and depth after two AZD1222 doses. Spike-wide coverage was observed for vaccine-associated CD4 TCRs, with dominant responses at 160-218 and 743-854.

Comments on this clone: Its antigen is currently unknown.

This TCR was sampled from an adult in good health. This sequence joins TRBV6-5 and TRBJ2-7; D assignment may be TRBD1 or TRBD2 (5 bases each). The sample was peripheral blood, taken on day 0 of AZD1222 vaccination. The CDR3 bases are TGTGCCAGCAGTCCGAGGGTCTTAGGGGCCGAGCAGTACTTC. Protein sequence: CASSPRVLGAEQYF.